This record covers a single T cell receptor (beta chain). This CDR3 has 15 amino acids. J was trimmed by 10 bases and V by 3 bases; bases with no gene match: 11. Germline V CDR1 and CDR2: MNHNS, SASEGT. The assay was immunoSEQ multiplex PCR, and TCRdb's table has in-frame clones only and misses some. This table holds about 530,000 clones, around 90% found once. The sample comes from a study of blood T cell repertoires in COVID-19. Sequencing used peripheral blood. The TCR originated in a woman between 45 and 65 years old with COVID-19, enrolled during active disease. The J gene is TRBJ2-1, the V gene TRBV6-1, with 8 bases identical to TRBD2. The CDR3 region has the DNA TGTGCCAGCAGTGATGGGGGAGCGGGGGCCTCCGAGCAGTTCTTC. Protein: CASSDGGAGASEQFF.